This passage covers 18 T cell receptor beta chains from one sample sequenced in a study of graft-versus-host responses after intestinal transplantation. Assay: immunoSEQ multiplex PCR; the TCRdb copy retains only in-frame clones and omits some. The table shows over 45,000 clones, with around 92% occurring only once. These receptors are not linked to any known antigen. Sequencing was performed on unstimulated CD4+ T cells sorted from spleen or lymph node cells, taken before transplant. The source of these receptors is a human donor who was the organ donor for an intestinal transplant.

The genes are TRBV6-5 and TRBJ1-5; tentatively, D is TRBD1 (5 bases). The CDR3 consists of 14 residues. Per germline, CDR1 MNHEY and CDR2 SVGAGI. The germline V and J ends were trimmed by 6 bases and 7 bases, with 16 bases remaining between them. The CDR3, as DNA: TGTGCCAGCAGACCCTCGGGGACTCGACAGCCCCAGCATTTT. Its translation is CASRPSGTRQPQHF.

The V and J genes are TRBV2 and TRBJ1-4; no clear D. Per germline, CDR1 SNHLY and CDR2 FYNNEI. V gave up 1 base and J gave up 5 bases, with 11 bases separating them. This CDR3 has 15 residues. CDR3: CASSEDVRLNEKLFF. The CDR3 coding sequence is TGTGCCAGCAGTGAAGATGTCAGGCTGAATGAAAAACTGTTTTTT.

This chain links TRBV7-2 with TRBJ1-2; unclear D gene. V lost 5 bases to trimming and J lost 7 bases, with 23 bases between them. Germline CDR1 is SGHTA and CDR2 is FQGNSA. The CDR3 consists of 16 residues. The CDR3 sequence is CASSLLGSHSYGGYTF. The DNA of the CDR3 is TGTGCCAGCAGCCTATTAGGTTCCCACTCCTATGGTGGCTACACCTTC.

The genes are TRBV6-5 and TRBJ2-7, with D perhaps TRBD1 (5 bases). The CDR3 runs 16 residues. Trimming stripped 0 bases from V and 6 bases from J, with 18 bases between. In germline, CDR1 is MNHEY, CDR2 SVGAGI. The CDR3 sequence is CASSYSKYRKDTEQYF. The CDR3 DNA follows: TGTGCCAGCAGTTACTCGAAGTACAGGAAAGATACCGAGCAGTACTTC.

The chain carries TRBV6-6 and TRBJ2-3; 8 bases fit TRBD2. The ends lost 5 bases at V and 2 bases at J; junction bases unmatched: 9. Germline CDR1 MNHNY, CDR2 SVGAGI (reference sequence). The CDR3 runs 16 residues. The CDR3 region is CASSTRGALTTDTQYF. The CDR3 DNA reads as TGTGCCAGCAGTACGCGGGGGGCTCTAACCACAGATACGCAGTATTTT.

The chain recombines TRBV9 with TRBJ1-1; no firm D call. With 0 bases removed from V and 6 bases from J, the gap between germline ends came to 15 bases. This CDR3 is 15 amino acids long. Germline CDR1 and CDR2: SGDLS and YYNGEE. As DNA, the CDR3 is TGTGCCAGCAGCGTAGGGCCCCGCGGTCATGCTGAAGCTTTCTTT. This gives the protein CASSVGPRGHAEAFF.

This clone appeared a single time. The V and J genes are TRBV19 and TRBJ1-5; unclear D gene. V dropped 0 bases and J dropped 1 base, with 16 bases sitting between them. CDR3 size: 18 residues. CDR1 and CDR2 from the germline V gene are LNHDA and SQIVND (reference sequence). The CDR3 loop reads CASSIDLGGSGSNQPQHF. In DNA, the CDR3 is TGTGCCAGTAGTATAGATCTCGGAGGGTCCGGAAGCAATCAGCCCCAGCATTTT.

V is TRBV4-2 and J is TRBJ2-1; D not resolved. The CDR3 length is 13 residues. V gave up 0 bases and J gave up 12 bases, with 12 bases separating them. CDR1 and CDR2 from the germline V gene are LGHNA and YNFKEQ. CDR3 nucleotides: TGTGCCAGCAGCCAAGATCCCATACGGCGGCAGTTCTTC. This translates into CASSQDPIRRQFF.

The chain has TRBV12-5 and TRBJ2-5, with D possibly TRBD1 on 6 matching bases. From germline, CDR1 is LGHNT and CDR2 FRNRAP. This CDR3 spans 17 amino acids. V was shortened by 7 bases and J by 10 bases, with 31 bases between the two germline ends. DNA for the CDR3: TGTGCTAGTGCCCCGGTGGGGCAAGGGGGTACCCGAGGTGGCCAGTACTTC. Its translation is CASAPVGQGGTRGGQYF.

The V call is TRBV6-4, the J call TRBJ1-5; the D is unclear. V was trimmed by 7 bases and J by 4 bases, leaving 11 bases between them. CDR3 size: 13 residues. Germline V CDR1 and CDR2: MRHNA, SNTAGT. CDR3 loop: CASNRAGNQPQHF. CDR3 nucleotides: TGTGCCAGCAATCGGGCGGGGAATCAGCCCCAGCATTTT.

This clone has more than one count but fewer than ten. Additional DNA sequences in this sample encode the identical CDR3. The V gene is TRBV27, the J gene TRBJ1-6; possible D gene TRBD1, 6 bases. The CDR3 has 16 residues. Germline V gives CDR1 MNHEY, CDR2 SMNVEV (reference sequence). V lost 10 bases and J lost 7, with 23 bases in between. CDR3 nucleotides: TGTGCCACCAGAACGGGAAACAGGGTGGGCAATTCACCCCTCCACTTT. Translation: CATRTGNRVGNSPLHF.

The chain has TRBV7-8 and TRBJ1-1; possibly TRBD1 for D (5 bases). The CDR3 sequence is 15 residues long. Looked up from germline, CDR1 is SGHVS and CDR2 is FQNEAQ. V lost 2 bases to trimming and J lost 1 base, with 11 bases between them. The DNA of the CDR3 is TGTGCCAGCAGCTTAAGGGGCCTCGGGAACACTGAAGCTTTCTTT. Protein sequence: CASSLRGLGNTEAFF.

This rearrangement joins TRBV6-5 to TRBJ2-7; no clear D gene. Germline V gene lookup returns CDR1 MNHEY and CDR2 SVGAGI. The CDR3 sequence is 13 residues long. Deletions cut 2 bases from V and 4 bases from J, with 9 bases between. In DNA, the CDR3 is TGTGCCAGCAGTTACCAACCACTTTACGAGCAGTACTTC. Protein product: CASSYQPLYEQYF.

This clone was recorded once. The V gene is TRBV2, the J gene TRBJ1-1; 9 nucleotides match TRBD1. V lost 6 bases to trimming and J lost 0 bases; unmatched junction nucleotides: 2. Germline values: CDR1 SNHLY, CDR2 FYNNEI. This CDR3 contains 14 residues. The CDR3: CASRTGGMNTEAFF. The CDR3 DNA is TGTGCCAGCAGAACAGGGGGCATGAACACTGAAGCTTTCTTT. The whole variable domain, filled in from reference TRBV2 and TRBJ1-1, reads EPEVTQTPSHQVTQMGQEVILRCVPISNHLYFYWYRQILGQKVEFLVSFYNNEISEKSEIFDDQFSVERPDGSNFTLKIRSTKLEDSAMYFCASRTGGMNTEAFFGQGTRLTVV.

The chain carries TRBV7-9 and TRBJ1-2; TRBD1 aligns across 11 bases. The junction had 5 bases not matched to a gene; V was cut back by 5 bases and J by 3 bases. Germline V lookup: CDR1 SEHNR, CDR2 FQNEAQ (reference sequence). The CDR3 is made up of 15 amino acids. CDR3 bases: TGTGCCAGCAGCCCCTGGGACAGGGGGTACTATGGCTACACCTTC. This sequence encodes CASSPWDRGYYGYTF.

CDR3 sequence: CASMAQGSEKLFF. The CDR3 coding sequence is TGTGCCAGCATGGCACAGGGGAGCGAAAAACTGTTTTTT. The chain uses TRBV25-1 and TRBJ1-4, with TRBD1 identical over 7 bases. CDR1 is MGHDK and CDR2 is SYGVNS in the germline V gene. Trimming at V came to 7 bases and at J to 8 bases, leaving 7 bases not matched to a gene. The CDR3 contains 13 residues.

This clone was counted a single time. V gene TRBV10-3 combines with J gene TRBJ2-3; a weak D match, TRBD1 (6 bases). CDR3 length: 15 amino acids. Germline lookup yields CDR1 ENHRY and CDR2 SYGVKD. Trimming removed 6 bases at V and 2 bases at J, with 15 bases between. The CDR3: CAIRTLGGYTDTQYF. The CDR3 DNA is TGTGCCATCAGGACCCTTGGGGGCTACACAGATACGCAGTATTTT.

V and J are TRBV4-1 and TRBJ1-2; D unclear. Trimming stripped 0 bases from V and 5 bases from J, with 22 bases between. There are 18 residues in the CDR3. The V gene's germline CDR1 is MGHRA and CDR2 YSYEKL. The CDR3 DNA follows: TGCGCCAGCAGCCAAGACGAACTTCGGACCGAATCGAATTATGGCTACACCTTC. Translation: CASSQDELRTESNYGYTF.